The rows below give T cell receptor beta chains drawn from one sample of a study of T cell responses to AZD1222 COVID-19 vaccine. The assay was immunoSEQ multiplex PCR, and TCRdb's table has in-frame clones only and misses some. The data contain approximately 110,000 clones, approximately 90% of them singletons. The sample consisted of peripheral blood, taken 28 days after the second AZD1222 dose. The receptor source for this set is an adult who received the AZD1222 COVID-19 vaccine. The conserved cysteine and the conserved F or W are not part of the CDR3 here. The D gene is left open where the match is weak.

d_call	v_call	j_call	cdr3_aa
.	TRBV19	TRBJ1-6	ASSTVGRYNSPLH
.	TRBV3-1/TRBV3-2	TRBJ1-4	ASSQEGKEKLF
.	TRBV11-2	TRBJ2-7	ASSSTNKEEQY
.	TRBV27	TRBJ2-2	ASSLELSARGTGELF
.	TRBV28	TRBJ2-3	ASSSILRTDDYTDTQY
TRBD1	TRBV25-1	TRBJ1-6	ASRPSGQTNSPLH
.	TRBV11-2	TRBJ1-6	ASSLDGWNSPLH
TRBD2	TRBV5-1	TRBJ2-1	ASSFGASGGNEQF
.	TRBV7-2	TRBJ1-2	ASSLDQQDDYT
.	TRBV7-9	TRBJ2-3	ASSPPSTSAGGDTQY
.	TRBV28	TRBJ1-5	ASSTGRRQPQH
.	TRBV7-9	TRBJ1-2	ASSLADRTNYGYT
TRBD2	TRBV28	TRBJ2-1	ASSPSASGYNEQF
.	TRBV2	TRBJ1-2	ASSEEGRGDGYT
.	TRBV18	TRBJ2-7	ASSPLADSSYEQY
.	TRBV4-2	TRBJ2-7	ASSHFSYEQY
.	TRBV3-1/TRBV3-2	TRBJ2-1	ASSARDKRYNEQF
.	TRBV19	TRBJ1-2	ASSIPRGLYGYT
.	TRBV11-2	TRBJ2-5	ASSLDRVQETQY
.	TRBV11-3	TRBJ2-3	ASSLGPTDTQY
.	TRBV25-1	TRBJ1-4	ASSVPGTTNEKLF
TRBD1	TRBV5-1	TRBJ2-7	ASSFQTGPYEQY
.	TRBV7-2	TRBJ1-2	ASSLGPASGYT
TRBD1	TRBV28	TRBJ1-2	ASSLSPGQKPFGYT
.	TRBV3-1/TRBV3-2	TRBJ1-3	ASSQRTVSGNTIY
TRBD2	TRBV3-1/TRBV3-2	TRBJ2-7	ASSLRSGSAGVSEQY
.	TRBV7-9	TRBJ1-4	ASSLVSEKLF
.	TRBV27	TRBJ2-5	ASSLYGPGQETQY
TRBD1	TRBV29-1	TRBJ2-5	SVERQGQTRETQY
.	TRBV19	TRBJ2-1	ASRKAQTSYNEQF
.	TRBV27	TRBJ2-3	ASRPAEADTQY
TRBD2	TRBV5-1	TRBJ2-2	ASRKIAGVETGELF
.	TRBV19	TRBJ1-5	ASSNRQTRVNQPQH
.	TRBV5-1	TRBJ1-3	ASSSQGGSVDGNTIY
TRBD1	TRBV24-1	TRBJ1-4	ATSDGQGLNEKLF
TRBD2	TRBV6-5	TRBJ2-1	ASVGTSAPNEQF
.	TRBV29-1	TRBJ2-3	SIEGGVTDTQY
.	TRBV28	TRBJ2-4	ASSLSNAKNIQY
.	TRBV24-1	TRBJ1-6	ATSSELYNSPLH
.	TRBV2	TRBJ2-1	ASSEGHSDEQF
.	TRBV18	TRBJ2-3	ASSPRRGTTDTQY
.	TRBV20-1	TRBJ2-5	SASTTGIQETQY
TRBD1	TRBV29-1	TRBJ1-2	SVGQGRGYT
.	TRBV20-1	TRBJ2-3	SASEDTQY
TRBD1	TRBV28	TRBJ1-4	ASCVTGQGRNEKLF
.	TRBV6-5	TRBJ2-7	ASSYSTGSSYEQY
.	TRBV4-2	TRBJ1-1	ASSQDPASNTEAF
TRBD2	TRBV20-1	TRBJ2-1	SASEGTTKTYNEQF
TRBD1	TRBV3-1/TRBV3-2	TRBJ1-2	ASSQVRTGQGYT
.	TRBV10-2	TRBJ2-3	ASSESIQDGYTDTQY
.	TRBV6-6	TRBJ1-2	ASRTDSNYGYT
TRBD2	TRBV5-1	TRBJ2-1	ASSLSPSGGSNEQF